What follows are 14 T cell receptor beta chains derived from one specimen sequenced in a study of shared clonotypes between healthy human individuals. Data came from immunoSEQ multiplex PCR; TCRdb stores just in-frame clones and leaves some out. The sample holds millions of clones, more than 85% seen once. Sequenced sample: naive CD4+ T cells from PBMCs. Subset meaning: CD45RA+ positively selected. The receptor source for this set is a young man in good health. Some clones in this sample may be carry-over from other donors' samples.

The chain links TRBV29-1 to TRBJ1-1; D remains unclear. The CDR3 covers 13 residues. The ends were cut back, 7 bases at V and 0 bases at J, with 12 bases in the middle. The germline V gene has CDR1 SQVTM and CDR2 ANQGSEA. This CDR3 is CSGGKTLNTEAFF. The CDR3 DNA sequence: TGCAGCGGAGGGAAGACCCTGAACACTGAAGCTTTCTTT.

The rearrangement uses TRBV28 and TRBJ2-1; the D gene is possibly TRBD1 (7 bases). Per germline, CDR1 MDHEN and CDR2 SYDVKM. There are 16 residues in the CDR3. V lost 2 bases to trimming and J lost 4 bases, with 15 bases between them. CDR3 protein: CASSLRAGGGYNEQFF. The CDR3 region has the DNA TGTGCCAGCAGTTTAAGGGCAGGGGGAGGTTACAATGAGCAGTTCTTC. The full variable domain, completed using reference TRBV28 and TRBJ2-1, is DVKVTQSSRYLVKRTGEKVFLECVQDMDHENMFWYRQDPGLGLRLIYFSYDVKMKEKGDIPEGYSVSREKKERFSLILESASTNQTSMYLCASSLRAGGGYNEQFFGPGTRLTVL.

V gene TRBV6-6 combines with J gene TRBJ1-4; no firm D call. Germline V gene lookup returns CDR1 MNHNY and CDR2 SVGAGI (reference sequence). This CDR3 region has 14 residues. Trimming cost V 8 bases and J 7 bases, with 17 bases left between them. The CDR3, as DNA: TGTGCCAGCTCGGGCTTCCGGTACGGTGAAAAACTGTTTTTT. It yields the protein CASSGFRYGEKLFF.

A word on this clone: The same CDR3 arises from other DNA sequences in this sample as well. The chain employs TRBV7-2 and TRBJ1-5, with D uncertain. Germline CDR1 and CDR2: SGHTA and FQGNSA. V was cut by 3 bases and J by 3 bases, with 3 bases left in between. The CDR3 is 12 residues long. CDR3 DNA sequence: TGTGCCAGCAGCTTTTACAATCAGCCCCAGCATTTT. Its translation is CASSFYNQPQHF.

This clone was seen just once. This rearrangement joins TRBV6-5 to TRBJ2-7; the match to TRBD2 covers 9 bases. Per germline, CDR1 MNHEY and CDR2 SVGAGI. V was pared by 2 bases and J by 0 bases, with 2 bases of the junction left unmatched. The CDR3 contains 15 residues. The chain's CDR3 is CASSYASGTSYEQYF. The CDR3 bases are TGTGCCAGCAGTTACGCTAGCGGGACCTCCTACGAGCAGTACTTC.

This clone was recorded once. The CDR3 here is CASSPLTSGSGQETQYF. In nucleotides, the CDR3 is TGTGCCAGCAGTCCCCTGACTAGCGGGAGTGGGCAAGAGACCCAGTACTTC. The rearrangement uses TRBV28 and TRBJ2-5; TRBD2 matches at 12 bases. Germline V lookup: CDR1 MDHEN, CDR2 SYDVKM. V shed 5 bases and J 2 bases; nucleotides not matched to a gene: 9. The CDR3 is 17 amino acids. The variable domain in full, with the rest retrieved from reference TRBV28 and TRBJ2-5, is DVKVTQSSRYLVKRTGEKVFLECVQDMDHENMFWYRQDPGLGLRLIYFSYDVKMKEKGDIPEGYSVSREKKERFSLILESASTNQTSMYLCASSPLTSGSGQETQYFGPGTRLLVL.

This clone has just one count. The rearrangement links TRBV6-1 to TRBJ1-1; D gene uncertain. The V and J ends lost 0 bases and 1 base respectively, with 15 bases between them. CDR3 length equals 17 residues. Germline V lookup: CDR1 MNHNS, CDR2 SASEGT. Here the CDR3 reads CASSEAWTRVWNTEAFF. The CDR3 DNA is TGTGCCAGCAGTGAAGCTTGGACGAGGGTTTGGAACACTGAAGCTTTCTTT.

The CDR3 DNA sequence: TGTCTCACTAGGCCTGCCGGTACCGGGGAGCTGTTTTTT. Translation gives CLTRPAGTGELFF. V gene TRBV6-6 combines with J gene TRBJ2-2, with a weak D call TRBD2 (5 bases). Germline lookup yields CDR1 MNHNY and CDR2 SVGAGI (reference sequence). The CDR3 consists of 13 residues.

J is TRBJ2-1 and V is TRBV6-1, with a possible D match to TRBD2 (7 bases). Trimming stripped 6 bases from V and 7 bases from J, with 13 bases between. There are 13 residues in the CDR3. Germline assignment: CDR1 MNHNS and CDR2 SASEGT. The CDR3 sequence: CASRVRGGNEQFF. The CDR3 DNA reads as TGTGCCAGCAGGGTCAGGGGAGGGAATGAGCAGTTCTTC.

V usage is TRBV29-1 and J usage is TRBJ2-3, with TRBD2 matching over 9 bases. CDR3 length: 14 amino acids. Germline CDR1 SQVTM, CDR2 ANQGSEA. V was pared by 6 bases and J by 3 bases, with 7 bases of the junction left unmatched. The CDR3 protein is CSVRGGYGTDTQYF. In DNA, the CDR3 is TGCAGCGTGCGGGGGGGGTATGGGACAGATACGCAGTATTTT.

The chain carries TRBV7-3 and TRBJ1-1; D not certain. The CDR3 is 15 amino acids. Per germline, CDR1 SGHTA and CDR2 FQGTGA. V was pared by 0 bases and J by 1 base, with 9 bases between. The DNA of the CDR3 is TGTGCCAGCAGCTTAACGGCCGCGACGAACACTGAAGCTTTCTTT. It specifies CASSLTAATNTEAFF.

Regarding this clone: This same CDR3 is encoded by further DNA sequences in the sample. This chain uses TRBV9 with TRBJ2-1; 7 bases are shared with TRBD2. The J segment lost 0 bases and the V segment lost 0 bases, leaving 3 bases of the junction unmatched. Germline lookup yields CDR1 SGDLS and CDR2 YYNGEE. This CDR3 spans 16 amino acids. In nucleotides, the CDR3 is TGTGCCAGCAGCGTAGTTGGCGGGAGCTCCTACAATGAGCAGTTCTTC. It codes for CASSVVGGSSYNEQFF.

The CDR3 sequence: CASSLRLAGEGGELFF. As DNA, the CDR3 is TGTGCCAGCAGCTTGAGGCTAGCGGGAGAGGGAGGGGAGCTGTTTTTT. This sequence joins TRBV5-4 and TRBJ2-2; 10 nucleotides agree with TRBD2. V was clipped by 1 base and J by 8 bases; unmatched bases: 8. In germline, CDR1 is SGHNT, CDR2 YYREEE (reference sequence). This CDR3 region has 16 residues.

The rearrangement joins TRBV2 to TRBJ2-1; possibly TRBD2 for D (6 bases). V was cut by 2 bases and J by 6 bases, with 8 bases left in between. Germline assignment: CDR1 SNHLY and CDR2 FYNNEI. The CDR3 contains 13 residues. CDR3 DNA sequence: TGTGCCAGCAGTGAACCGGGAGTCAATGAGCAGTTCTTC. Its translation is CASSEPGVNEQFF.